Below are 14 T cell receptor beta chains sequenced from a single sample in a study of metastatic and nonmetastatic thyroid tumors. No treatment had been given to any patient before thyroid surgery. MiXCR re-clonotyped the PCR reads for TCRdb. The sample carries 35,000 to 40,000 clones, about a sixth recorded once. Source material: tumor tissue. These TCRs come from a female donor with papillary thyroid cancer or a benign thyroid nodule (not recorded which). Some clones in this sample may be carry-over from other donors' samples.

This clone has a count of ten or more. V is TRBV7-3 and J is TRBJ1-1; possible D gene TRBD1, 6 bases. CDR1 and CDR2 (germline): SGHTA, FQGTGA. This CDR3 region has 13 residues. Trimming left V 5 bases short and J 1 base short, with 8 bases between. The CDR3 loop is CASSRDTNTEAFF. Here the CDR3 DNA reads TGTGCCAGCAGCCGGGACACGAACACTGAAGCTTTCTTT.

This clone was recorded a few times. A single base separates this from a much larger clone, so it may be a read error. This chain connects TRBV6-2 or TRBV6-3 to TRBJ2-5, with no clear D. The CDR3 covers 13 residues. Germline CDR1 and CDR2: MNHEY and SVGEGT. With 2 bases removed from V and 7 bases from J, the gap between germline ends came to 11 bases. For the CDR3, the DNA is TGTGCCAGCAGTTACGGGGAAGGCTGGACCCAGTACTTC. It specifies CASSYGEGWTQYF.

This clone was observed many times. This chain links TRBV28 with TRBJ1-2; TRBD1 might be the D (5 bases). Per the germline V gene, CDR1 is MDHEN and CDR2 is SYDVKM. The CDR3 has 15 amino acids. V lost 2 bases, J lost 2 bases, and 12 bases lay in between. CDR3 in DNA: TGTGCCAGCAGTTTACCTCGCCCAGGGAACTATGGCTACACCTTC. It translates to CASSLPRPGNYGYTF.

V usage is TRBV11-2 and J usage is TRBJ1-2; no clear D. The CDR3 spans 15 residues. Deletions cut 1 base from V and 3 bases from J, with 12 bases between. Germline CDR1 is SGHAT and CDR2 is FQNNGV. As DNA, the CDR3 is TGTGCCAGCAGCTTAGGGTACCGAGGAGACTATGGCTACACCTTC. As protein: CASSLGYRGDYGYTF.

Ten or more counts support this clone. CDR3 DNA sequence: TGTGCCAGCAGCGGACAGCCCGCTGCGAACACTGAAGCTTTCTTT. This sequence encodes CASSGQPAANTEAFF. The chain carries TRBV2 and TRBJ1-1; tentative D call: TRBD1 (6 bases). Germline V gives CDR1 SNHLY, CDR2 FYNNEI. The CDR3 extends over 15 amino acids. The V and J ends lost 6 bases and 1 base respectively, with 15 bases between them. Together with reference TRBV2 and TRBJ1-1, the CDR3 gives the full variable domain: EPEVTQTPSHQVTQMGQEVILRCVPISNHLYFYWYRQILGQKVEFLVSFYNNEISEKSEIFDDQFSVERPDGSNFTLKIRSTKLEDSAMYFCASSGQPAANTEAFFGQGTRLTVV.

CDR3 coding DNA: TGTGCCAGCAGCTTGGGGCGGGTGAACACTGAAGCTTTCTTT. Its translation: CASSLGRVNTEAFF. The gene calls are TRBV5-6 and TRBJ1-1, with D unclear. CDR3 size: 14 residues. Between the trimmed V and J ends, which lost 0 bases and 0 bases, there was a span of 6 bases. The germline V gene has CDR1 SGHDT and CDR2 YYEEEE.

This clone has ten or more counts. This rearrangement joins TRBV7-9 to TRBJ1-1; 9 nucleotides match TRBD1. The CDR3 runs 14 residues. V was clipped by 5 bases and J by 1 base; unmatched bases: 2. Germline lookup yields CDR1 SEHNR and CDR2 FQNEAQ (reference sequence). CDR3 bases: TGTGCCAGCAGCCCGGGACAGGGGAACACTGAAGCTTTCTTT. Its translation: CASSPGQGNTEAFF.

This clone has a handful of counts. It may be a read error: a sequence one base away is much more abundant. The CDR3 nucleotides read TGTGCCAGCAGCTTTACGGGGGGATACACCATATATTTT. It encodes CASSFTGGYTIYF. The J gene is TRBJ1-3, the V gene TRBV5-6; TRBD1 is a possible D gene (5 bases). From germline, CDR1 is SGHDT and CDR2 YYEEEE. The V and J ends lost 2 bases and 8 bases respectively, with 11 bases between them. The CDR3 has 13 residues.

This clone was seen at least ten times. V is TRBV9 and J is TRBJ2-1; a possible D gene is TRBD2 (6 bases). The length of the CDR3 is 14 residues. Between the trimmed V and J ends, which lost 4 bases and 4 bases, there was a span of 12 bases. The germline gives CDR1 SGDLS, CDR2 YYNGEE. The CDR3 here is CASSPPGEYNEQFF. CDR3 sequence (DNA): TGTGCCAGCAGCCCCCCGGGGGAGTACAATGAGCAGTTCTTC.

The table lists this clone with many counts. The genes are TRBV5-8 and TRBJ2-5, with TRBD2 identical over 7 bases. The germline V gene encodes CDR1 SGHTS and CDR2 YDEGEE. This CDR3 region has 16 residues. Unmatched junction bases numbered 9, after V lost 4 bases and J lost 0 bases. CDR3 bases: TGTGCCAGCAGCGGGGGGGACTGGGGCTACCAAGAGACCCAGTACTTC. The encoded protein is CASSGGDWGYQETQYF.

This clone was found many times. CDR3 DNA sequence: TGTGCCAGCAGCCTCAATACAGGGAGTGAAGCTTTCTTT. Amino acids: CASSLNTGSEAFF. V and J are TRBV3-1 and TRBJ1-1, with a weak D call TRBD1 (6 bases). Germline V gene sequence: CDR1 LGHDT, CDR2 YNNKEL (reference sequence). V was cut by 4 bases and J by 7 bases, with 13 bases left in between. This CDR3 is built from 13 residues.

The sample holds many counts of this clone. Other DNA sequences in the sample encode the same CDR3. This chain joins TRBV20-1 and TRBJ2-5, with 9 bases fitting TRBD2. The trim removed 0 bases at V and 0 bases at J, leaving 8 bases unmatched. CDR3 length: 17 residues. Germline CDR1 DFQATT, CDR2 SNEGSKA (reference sequence). DNA of the CDR3: TGCAGTGCTAGAGATTCCCAGGCTAGCGGGGACCAAGAGACCCAGTACTTC. Translated: CSARDSQASGDQETQYF.

The chain carries TRBV20-1 and TRBJ1-1; D unresolved. Trimming removed 2 bases from V and 1 base from J, with 11 bases in between. Germline loops: CDR1 DFQATT, CDR2 SNEGSKA (reference sequence). This CDR3 is built from 14 residues. CDR3 in DNA: TGCAGTGCTAGACGAGGGTCCGAGAACACTGAAGCTTTCTTT. Residues: CSARRGSENTEAFF.

Of note for this clone: Other DNA sequences in the same sample also yield this CDR3. The rearrangement uses TRBV19 and TRBJ2-2, with 7 bases identical to TRBD2. After removal of 9 bases from V and 4 bases from J, the junction contained 14 bases not matched to a gene. From germline, CDR1 is LNHDA and CDR2 SQIVND (reference sequence). The CDR3 length is 16 residues. The CDR3 DNA is TGTGCCAGCGGCGGGAGCCCTGTGGGTGGCACCGGGGAGCTGTTTTTT. This encodes CASGGSPVGGTGELFF.